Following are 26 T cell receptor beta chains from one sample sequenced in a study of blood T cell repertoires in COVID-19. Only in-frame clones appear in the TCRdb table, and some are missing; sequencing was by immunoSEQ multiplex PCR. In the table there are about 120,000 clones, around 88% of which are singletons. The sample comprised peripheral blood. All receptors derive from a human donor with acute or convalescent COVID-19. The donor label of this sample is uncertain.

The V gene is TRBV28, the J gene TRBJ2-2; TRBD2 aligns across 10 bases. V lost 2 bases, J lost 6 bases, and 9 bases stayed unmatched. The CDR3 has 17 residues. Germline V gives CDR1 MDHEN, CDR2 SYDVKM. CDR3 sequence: CASSLRSGRAFAGELFF. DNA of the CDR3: TGTGCCAGCAGTTTACGCAGCGGGAGGGCCTTCGCCGGGGAGCTGTTTTTT.

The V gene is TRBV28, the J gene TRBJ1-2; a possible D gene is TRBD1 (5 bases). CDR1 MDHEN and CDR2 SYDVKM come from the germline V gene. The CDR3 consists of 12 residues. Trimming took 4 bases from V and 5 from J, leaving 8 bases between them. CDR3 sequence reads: CASSSTEYGYTF. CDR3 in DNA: TGTGCCAGCAGTTCGACAGAATATGGCTACACCTTC.

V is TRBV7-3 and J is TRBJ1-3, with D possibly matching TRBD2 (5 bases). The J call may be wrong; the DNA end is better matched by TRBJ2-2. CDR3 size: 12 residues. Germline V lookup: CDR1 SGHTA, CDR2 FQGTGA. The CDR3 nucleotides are TGTGCCAGCAGCGACGGAGGCGGGGAGCTGTTTTTT. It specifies CASSDGGGELFF.

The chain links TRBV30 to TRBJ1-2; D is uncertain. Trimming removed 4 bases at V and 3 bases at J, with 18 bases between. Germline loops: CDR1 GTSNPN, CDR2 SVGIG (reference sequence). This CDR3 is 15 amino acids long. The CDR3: CAWTTEGSEYYGYTF. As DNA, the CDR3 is TGTGCCTGGACTACGGAGGGCAGCGAGTACTATGGCTACACCTTC.

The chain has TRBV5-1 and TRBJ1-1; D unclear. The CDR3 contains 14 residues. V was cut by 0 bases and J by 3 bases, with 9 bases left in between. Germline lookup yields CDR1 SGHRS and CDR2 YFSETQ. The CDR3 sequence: CASSLVGVDTEAFF. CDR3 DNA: TGCGCCAGCAGCTTGGTCGGGGTGGACACTGAAGCTTTCTTT.

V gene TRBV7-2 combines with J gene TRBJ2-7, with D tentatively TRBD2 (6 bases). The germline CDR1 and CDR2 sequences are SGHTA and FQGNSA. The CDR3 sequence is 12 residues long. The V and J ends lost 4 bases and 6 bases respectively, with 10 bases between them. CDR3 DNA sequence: TGTGCCAGCAGCTCTCGGGGGTTCGAGCAGTACTTC. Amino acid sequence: CASSSRGFEQYF.

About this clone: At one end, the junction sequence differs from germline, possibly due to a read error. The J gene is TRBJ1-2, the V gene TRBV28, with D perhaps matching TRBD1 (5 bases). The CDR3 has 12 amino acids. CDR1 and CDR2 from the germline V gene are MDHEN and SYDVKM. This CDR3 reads CASSLQGPSPIF. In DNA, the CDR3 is TGTGCCAGCAGTCTTCAGGGTCCCAGCCCTATCTTC.

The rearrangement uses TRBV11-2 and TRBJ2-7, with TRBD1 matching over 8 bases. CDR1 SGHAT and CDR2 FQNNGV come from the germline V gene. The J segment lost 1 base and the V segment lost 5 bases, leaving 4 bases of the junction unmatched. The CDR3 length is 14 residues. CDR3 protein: CASSPRTGSYEQYF. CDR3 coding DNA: TGTGCCAGCAGCCCCCGGACAGGGTCCTACGAGCAGTACTTC.

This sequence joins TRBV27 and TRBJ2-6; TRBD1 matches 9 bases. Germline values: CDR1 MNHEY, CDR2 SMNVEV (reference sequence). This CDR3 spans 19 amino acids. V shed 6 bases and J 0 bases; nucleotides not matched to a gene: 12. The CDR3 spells CASRGQGIDPSSGANVLTF. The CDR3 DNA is TGTGCCAGCAGGGGACAGGGAATCGACCCAAGCTCTGGGGCCAACGTCCTGACTTTC.

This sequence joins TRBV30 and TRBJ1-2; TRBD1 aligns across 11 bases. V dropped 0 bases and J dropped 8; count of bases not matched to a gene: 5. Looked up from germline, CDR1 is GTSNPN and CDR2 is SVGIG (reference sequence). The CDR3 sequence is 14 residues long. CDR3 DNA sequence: TGTGCCTGGAGTGTCGGACAGGGGGCGGGGGGCTACACCTTC. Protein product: CAWSVGQGAGGYTF.

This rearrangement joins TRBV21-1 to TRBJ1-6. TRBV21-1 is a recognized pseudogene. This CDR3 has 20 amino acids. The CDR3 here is CASSKVSGKQGKAENSPLHF. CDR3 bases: TGTGCCAGCAGCAAAGTAAGCGGGAAGCAGGGAAAGGCGGAGAATTCACCCCTCCACTTT.

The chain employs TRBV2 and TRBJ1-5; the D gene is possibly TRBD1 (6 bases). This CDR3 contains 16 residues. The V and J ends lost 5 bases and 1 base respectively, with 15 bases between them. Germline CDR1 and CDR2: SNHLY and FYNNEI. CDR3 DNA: TGTGCCAGCAGTTATACTACAGGGCAAAGCAATCAGCCCCAGCATTTT. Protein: CASSYTTGQSNQPQHF. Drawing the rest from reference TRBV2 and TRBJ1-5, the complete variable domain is EPEVTQTPSHQVTQMGQEVILRCVPISNHLYFYWYRQILGQKVEFLVSFYNNEISEKSEIFDDQFSVERPDGSNFTLKIRSTKLEDSAMYFCASSYTTGQSNQPQHFGDGTRLSIL.

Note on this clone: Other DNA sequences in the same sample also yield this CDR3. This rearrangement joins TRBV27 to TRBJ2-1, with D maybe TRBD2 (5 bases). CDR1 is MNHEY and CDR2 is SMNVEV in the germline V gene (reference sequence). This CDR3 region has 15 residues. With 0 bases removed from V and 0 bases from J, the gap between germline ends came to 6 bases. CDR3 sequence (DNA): TGTGCCAGCAGTTTATCGGGGAGCTCCTACAATGAGCAGTTCTTC. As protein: CASSLSGSSYNEQFF.

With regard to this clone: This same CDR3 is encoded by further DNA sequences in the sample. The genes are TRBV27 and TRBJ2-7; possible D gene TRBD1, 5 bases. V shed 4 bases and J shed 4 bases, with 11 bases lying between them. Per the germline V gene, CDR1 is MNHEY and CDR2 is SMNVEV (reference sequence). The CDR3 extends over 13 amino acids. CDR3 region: CASSSQGSYEQYF. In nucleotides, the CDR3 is TGTGCCAGCAGTTCCCAGGGCTCATACGAGCAGTACTTC.

Here the CDR3 reads CASSYSQRQPQHF. The DNA for the CDR3 is TGTGCCAGCAGTTACTCACAGAGACAGCCCCAGCATTTT. This chain joins TRBV6-5 and TRBJ1-5, with D unresolved. The germline V and J ends were trimmed by 0 bases and 7 bases, with 7 bases remaining between them. Germline CDR1 is MNHEY and CDR2 is SVGAGI. This CDR3 is 13 amino acids long.

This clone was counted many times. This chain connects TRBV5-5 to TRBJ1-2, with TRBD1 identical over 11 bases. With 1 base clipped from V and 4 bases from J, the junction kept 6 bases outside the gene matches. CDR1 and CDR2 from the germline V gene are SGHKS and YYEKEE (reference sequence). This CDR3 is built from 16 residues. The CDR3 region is CASSLRTGGHGYGYTF. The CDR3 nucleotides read TGTGCCAGCAGCTTGCGGACAGGGGGCCATGGCTATGGCTACACCTTC. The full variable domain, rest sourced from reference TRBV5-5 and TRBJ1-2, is DAGVTQSPTHLIKTRGQQVTLRCSPISGHKSVSWYQQVLGQGPQFIFQYYEKEERGRGNFPDRFSARQFPNYSSELNVNALLLGDSALYLCASSLRTGGHGYGYTFGSGTRLTVV.

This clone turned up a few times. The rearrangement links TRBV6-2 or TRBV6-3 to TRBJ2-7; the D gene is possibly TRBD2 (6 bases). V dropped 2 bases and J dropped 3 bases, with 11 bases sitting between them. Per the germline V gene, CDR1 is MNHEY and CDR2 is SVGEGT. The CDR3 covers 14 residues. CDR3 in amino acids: CASSYVSGSYEQYF. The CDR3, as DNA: TGTGCCAGCAGTTACGTTTCCGGGAGCTACGAGCAGTACTTC.

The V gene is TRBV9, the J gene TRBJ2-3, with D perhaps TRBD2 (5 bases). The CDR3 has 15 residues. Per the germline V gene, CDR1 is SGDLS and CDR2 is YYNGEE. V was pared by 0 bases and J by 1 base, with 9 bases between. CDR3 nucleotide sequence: TGTGCCAGCAGCGTAGGTAGCGATGGCACAGATACGCAGTATTTT. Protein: CASSVGSDGTDTQYF.

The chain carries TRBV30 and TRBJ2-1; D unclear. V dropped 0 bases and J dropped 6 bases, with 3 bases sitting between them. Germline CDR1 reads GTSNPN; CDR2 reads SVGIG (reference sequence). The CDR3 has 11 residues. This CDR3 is CAWSVLNEQFF. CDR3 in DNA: TGTGCCTGGAGTGTACTCAATGAGCAGTTCTTC.

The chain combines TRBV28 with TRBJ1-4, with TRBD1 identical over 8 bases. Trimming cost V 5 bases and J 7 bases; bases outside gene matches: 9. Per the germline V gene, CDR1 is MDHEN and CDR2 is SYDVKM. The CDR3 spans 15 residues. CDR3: CASSPIGQGGEKLFF. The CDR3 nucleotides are TGTGCCAGCAGTCCGATCGGACAGGGCGGTGAAAAACTGTTTTTT.

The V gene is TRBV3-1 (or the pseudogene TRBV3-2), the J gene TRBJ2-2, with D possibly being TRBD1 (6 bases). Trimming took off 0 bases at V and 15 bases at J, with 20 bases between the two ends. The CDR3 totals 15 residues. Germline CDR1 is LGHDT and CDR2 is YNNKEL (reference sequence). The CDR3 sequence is CASSQDTGPGGRLFF. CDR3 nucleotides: TGTGCCAGCAGCCAAGATACGGGACCTGGGGGCAGGTTGTTTTTT.

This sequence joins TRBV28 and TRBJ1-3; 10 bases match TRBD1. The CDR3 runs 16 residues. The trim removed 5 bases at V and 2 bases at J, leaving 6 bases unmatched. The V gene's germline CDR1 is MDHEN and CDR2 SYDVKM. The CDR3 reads CASSTAGTGAGNTIYF. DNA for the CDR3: TGTGCCAGCAGTACGGCCGGGACAGGGGCTGGAAACACCATATATTTT.

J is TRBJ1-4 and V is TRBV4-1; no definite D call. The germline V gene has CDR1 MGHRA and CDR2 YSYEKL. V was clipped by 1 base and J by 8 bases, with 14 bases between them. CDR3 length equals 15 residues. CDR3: CASSQGGVRGEKLFF. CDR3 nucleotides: TGCGCCAGCAGCCAAGGCGGGGTAAGAGGAGAAAAACTGTTTTTT.

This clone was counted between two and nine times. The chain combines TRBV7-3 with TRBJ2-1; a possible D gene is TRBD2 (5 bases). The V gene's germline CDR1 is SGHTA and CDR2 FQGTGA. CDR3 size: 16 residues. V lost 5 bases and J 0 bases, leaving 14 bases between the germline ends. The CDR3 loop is CASSPKLGSSYNEQFF. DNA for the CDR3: TGTGCCAGCAGCCCCAAGCTGGGGAGCTCCTACAATGAGCAGTTCTTC.

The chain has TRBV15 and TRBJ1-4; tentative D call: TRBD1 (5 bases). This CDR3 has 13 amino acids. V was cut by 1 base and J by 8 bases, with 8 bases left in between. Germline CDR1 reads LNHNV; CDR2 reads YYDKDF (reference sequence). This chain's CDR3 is CATSRVGGEKLFF. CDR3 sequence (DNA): TGTGCCACCAGCAGAGTCGGGGGAGAAAAACTGTTTTTT.

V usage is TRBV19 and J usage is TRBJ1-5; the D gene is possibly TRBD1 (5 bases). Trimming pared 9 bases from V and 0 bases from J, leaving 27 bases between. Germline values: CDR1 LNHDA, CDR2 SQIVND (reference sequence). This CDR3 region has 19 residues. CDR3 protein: CASSAPLMQGSYSNQPQHF. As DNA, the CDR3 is TGTGCCAGCAGCGCCCCTCTGATGCAGGGAAGTTATAGCAATCAGCCCCAGCATTTT.